The TCR beta chain described here comes from a study of cytotoxic CD8 clonotypes in ibrutinib-treated CLL. Study as a whole: The response samples were taken once patients had been treated for a median of approximately 12 months, range 6 to 36. Findings and limits, study-wide: Increased clonality at ibrutinib response gave way to a return toward baseline at progression. Baseline-level clonality went beyond age-matched healthy donors and moved in step with circulating CD8+ T-cell counts.

V lost 3 bases, J lost 4 bases, and 12 bases lay in between. The CDR3 has 14 amino acids. CDR1 is MNHEY and CDR2 is SVGAGI in the germline V gene. A note on this clone: What it recognizes is unknown.

Deep sequencing aimed at 1 in 200,000 to 1 in 1 million T cells' resolution. Measured with immunoSEQ multiplex PCR; TCRdb has only the in-frame clones, and not every one. The sample shows tens of thousands of clones, about 84% of them seen only once. The sequencing here drew on PBMCs, taken at disease progression, from a patient treated with ibrutinib. V usage is TRBV6-5 and J usage is TRBJ1-1; D gene uncertain. This TCR was recovered from a human donor with chronic lymphocytic leukemia. The CDR3 loop reads CASSYSGRITEAFF. Here the CDR3 DNA reads TGTGCCAGCAGTTATTCCGGACGGATCACTGAAGCTTTCTTT.